The source of this TCR beta chain is a study of Graves' ophthalmopathy and Graves' hyperthyroidism. The CDR3 sequence is 18 residues long. Germline V gives CDR1 SGHNT, CDR2 YYREEE (reference sequence). V trimming: 1 base; J trimming: 3 bases; junction bases outside the gene matches: 15. CDR3 regions of TCR beta were amplified from RNA transcripts. An initial RT-PCR round employing HTBI primers preceded a second-round multiplex PCR. TCRdb passed the multiplex PCR reads through MiXCR, listing each CDR3 protein once. The sample lists fewer than 600,000 distinct CDR3 sequences; roughly 14% were seen once. This clonotype has more than one count but fewer than ten.

The source material was blood. The sequence came from a woman in her thirties with Graves' ophthalmopathy. The chain links TRBV5-4 to TRBJ1-2; 7 nucleotides line up with TRBD1. The CDR3 here is CASSLLGGGGGAYYGYTF. CDR3 nucleotide sequence: TGTGCCAGCAGCTTGTTAGGTGGTGGAGGGGGCGCTTACTATGGCTACACCTTC.